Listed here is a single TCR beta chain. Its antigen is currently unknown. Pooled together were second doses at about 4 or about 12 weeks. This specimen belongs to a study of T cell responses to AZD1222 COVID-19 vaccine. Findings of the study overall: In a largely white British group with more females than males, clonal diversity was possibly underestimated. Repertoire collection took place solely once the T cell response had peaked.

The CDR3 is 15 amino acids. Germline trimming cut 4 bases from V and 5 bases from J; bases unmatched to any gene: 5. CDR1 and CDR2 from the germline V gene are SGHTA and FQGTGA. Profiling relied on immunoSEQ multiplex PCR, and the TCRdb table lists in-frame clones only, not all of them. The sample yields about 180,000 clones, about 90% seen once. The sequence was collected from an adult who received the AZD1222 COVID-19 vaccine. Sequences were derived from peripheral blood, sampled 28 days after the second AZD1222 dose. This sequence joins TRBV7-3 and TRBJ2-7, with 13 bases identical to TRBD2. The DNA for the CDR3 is TGTGCCAGCAGCTCCGGACTAGCGGGGGTCAACGAGCAGTACTTC. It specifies CASSSGLAGVNEQYF.